This T cell receptor beta chain stems from a study of blood T cell repertoires in COVID-19. Turning to the study itself: Material from acute and convalescent COVID-19 was sourced from the United States, Italy and Spain. T cells, B-cell-depleted T cells, or PBMCs supplied cDNA or gDNA.

Original data processing: Estimates of nucleated cell counts were drawn from the amplification of reference gene primers. TCRdb's table, derived via immunoSEQ multiplex PCR, lists solely in-frame clones and lacks some. V, J and clone size derive from that table, while D and trimming were established from the DNA sequence. Here the sample spans over 50,000 clones, roughly 71% being singletons. In this sample, this clone turned up a few times. The CDR3 covers 15 residues. V was pared by 0 bases and J by 4 bases, with 5 bases of the junction left unmatched. Germline V CDR1 and CDR2: GTSNPN, SVGIG (reference sequence).

This sequence was found in a woman between 50 and 59 years old with active or convalescent COVID-19. The sample comprised peripheral blood. This chain links TRBV30 with TRBJ2-1; 8 nucleotides match TRBD2. The DNA of the CDR3 is TGTGCCTGGAGTGTACAAAGCGGGAGTTACAATGAGCAGTTCTTC. This sequence encodes CAWSVQSGSYNEQFF.